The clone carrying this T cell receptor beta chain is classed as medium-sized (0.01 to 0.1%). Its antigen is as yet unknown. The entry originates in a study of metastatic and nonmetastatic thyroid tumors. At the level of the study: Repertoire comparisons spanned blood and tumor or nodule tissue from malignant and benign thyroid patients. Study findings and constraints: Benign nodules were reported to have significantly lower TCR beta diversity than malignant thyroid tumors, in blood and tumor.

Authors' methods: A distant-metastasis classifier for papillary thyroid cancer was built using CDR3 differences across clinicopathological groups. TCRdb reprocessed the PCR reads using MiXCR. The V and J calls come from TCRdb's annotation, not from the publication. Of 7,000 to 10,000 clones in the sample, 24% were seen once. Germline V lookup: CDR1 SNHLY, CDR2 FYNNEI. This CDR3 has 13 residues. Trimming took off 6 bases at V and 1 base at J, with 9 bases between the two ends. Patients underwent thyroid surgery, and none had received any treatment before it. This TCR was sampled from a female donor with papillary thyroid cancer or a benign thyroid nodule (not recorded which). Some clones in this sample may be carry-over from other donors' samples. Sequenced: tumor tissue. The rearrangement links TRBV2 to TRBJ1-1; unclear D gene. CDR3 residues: CASRIIENTEAFF. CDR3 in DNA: TGTGCCAGCAGGATTATAGAGAACACTGAAGCTTTCTTT.